This entry lists 26 T cell receptor beta chains sequenced from one sample in a study of blood T cell repertoires in COVID-19. Assay used: immunoSEQ multiplex PCR; TCRdb lists only in-frame clones, some missing. The table lists approximately 300,000 clones, around nine tenths of them singletons. Sequencing was done on a sample of peripheral blood. Source of these receptors: a woman in her twenties or thirties with COVID-19, enrolled during active disease.

The CDR3 loop is CASSLRSMGGGHTEAFF. For the CDR3, the DNA is TGCGCCAGCAGCCTGAGGAGTATGGGGGGTGGGCACACTGAAGCTTTCTTT. This sequence joins TRBV5-1 and TRBJ1-1; tentatively, D is TRBD1 (5 bases). The CDR3 is 17 residues long. Trimming took 4 bases from V and 3 from J, leaving 22 bases between them. Germline V CDR1 and CDR2: SGHRS, YFSETQ. Full variable domain (missing parts from reference TRBV5-1 and TRBJ1-1): KAGVTQTPRYLIKTRGQQVTLSCSPISGHRSVSWYQQTPGQGLQFLFEYFSETQRNKGNFPGRFSGRQFSNSRSEMNVSTLELGDSALYLCASSLRSMGGGHTEAFFGQGTRLTVV.

This clone came up once. V is TRBV4-3 and J is TRBJ1-1; maybe TRBD1 (6 bases). Trimming cost V 3 bases and J 7 bases, with 18 bases left between them. Germline lookup yields CDR1 LGHNA and CDR2 YSLEER. CDR3 size: 15 residues. This chain's CDR3 is CASSQDQGYGREAFF. The CDR3 DNA reads as TGCGCCAGCAGCCAGGATCAGGGGTACGGCCGTGAAGCTTTCTTT.

This clone was found once. The CDR3 DNA follows: TGTGCCAGCAGCTTAGAGACTAGCTACGAGCAGTACTTC. Amino acids: CASSLETSYEQYF. The chain is built from TRBV11-2 and TRBJ2-7; tentatively, D is TRBD2 (6 bases). CDR1 is SGHAT and CDR2 is FQNNGV in the germline V gene. CDR3 length: 13 residues. Deletions cut 0 bases from V and 3 bases from J, with 6 bases between.

The chain recombines TRBV15 with TRBJ1-4; maybe TRBD1 (5 bases). V lost 3 bases and J lost 3, with 11 bases in between. Germline lookup yields CDR1 LNHNV and CDR2 YYDKDF (reference sequence). CDR3 length equals 15 residues. The CDR3 region is CATSREIGANEKLFF. The CDR3 DNA reads as TGTGCCACCAGCAGGGAAATAGGGGCTAATGAAAAACTGTTTTTT.

The gene calls are TRBV19 and TRBJ2-7; the match to TRBD2 covers 7 bases. CDR1 is LNHDA, CDR2 SQIVND, per germline (reference sequence). This CDR3 comprises 13 residues. V lost 4 bases to trimming and J lost 4 bases; unmatched junction nucleotides: 4. The CDR3 sequence is CASSTGRGYEQYF. In nucleotides, the CDR3 is TGTGCCAGTAGTACGGGGAGGGGTTACGAGCAGTACTTC.

This chain links TRBV6-1 with TRBJ2-2; D is unclear. Trimming removed 3 bases from V and 0 bases from J, with 2 bases in between. CDR3 length: 13 amino acids. Germline V lookup: CDR1 MNHNS, CDR2 SASEGT. The CDR3 loop reads CASSDTNTGELFF. The CDR3 DNA sequence: TGTGCCAGCAGTGATACGAACACCGGGGAGCTGTTTTTT.

This chain uses TRBV27 with TRBJ2-7, with TRBD1 as a possible D gene (6 bases). The V end lost 5 bases, the J end lost 2 bases, and 10 bases lay between the germline ends. The CDR3 runs to 13 residues. Germline CDR1 is MNHEY and CDR2 is SMNVEV (reference sequence). CDR3 DNA sequence: TGTGCCAGCAGTCAGGGGACAACCTACGAGCAGTACGTC. It translates to CASSQGTTYEQYV.

CDR3 protein: CSVRQGPLSADTNYGYTF. The CDR3 DNA reads as TGCAGCGTTCGACAAGGCCCACTGTCGGCCGATACTAACTATGGCTACACCTTC. The chain joins TRBV29-1 to TRBJ1-2; the D is unclear. This CDR3 spans 18 amino acids. Trimming removed 5 bases at V and 0 bases at J, with 25 bases between. CDR1 SQVTM and CDR2 ANQGSEA come from the germline V gene.

The V gene is TRBV12-3 or TRBV12-4, the J gene TRBJ2-5; D is perhaps TRBD2 (6 bases). CDR3 length equals 13 residues. The V and J ends lost 8 bases and 4 bases respectively, with 14 bases between them. DNA of the CDR3: TGTGCCAGCTCAGGAGGGAACGTAGAGACCCAGTACTTC. It translates to CASSGGNVETQYF.

The chain couples TRBV30 to TRBJ1-2; weak D call: TRBD1 (6 bases). Per germline, CDR1 GTSNPN and CDR2 SVGIG (reference sequence). CDR3 length equals 13 residues. V lost 2 bases and J 8 bases, leaving 15 bases between the germline ends. For the CDR3, the DNA is TGTGCCTGGAGTCCGACAGGCGTTTTGGGCTACACCTTC. Its translation: CAWSPTGVLGYTF.

The chain links TRBV28 to TRBJ2-5, with 9 bases fitting TRBD1. The CDR3 runs to 15 residues. Germline V gene data show CDR1 as MDHEN and CDR2 as SYDVKM. The V segment lost 6 bases and the J segment 4 bases; nucleotides outside the gene matches: 9. The CDR3 nucleotides are TGTGCCAGCAGCTCCGGGACAGGGTCCCGAGAGACCCAGTACTTC. Protein sequence: CASSSGTGSRETQYF.

The chain couples TRBV18 to TRBJ1-2; D call uncertain. The V gene's germline CDR1 is KGHSH and CDR2 LQKENI. There are 13 residues in the CDR3. Trimming shortened V by 1 base and J by 6 bases, and 9 bases separated the two germline ends. This CDR3 reads CASSPRASDGYTF. The CDR3 bases are TGTGCCAGCTCACCACGAGCAAGCGATGGCTACACCTTC.

This chain connects TRBV14 to TRBJ2-5, with 14 bases lining up with TRBD2. Unmatched junction bases numbered 9, after V lost 4 bases and J lost 5 bases. This CDR3 contains 17 residues. Germline V CDR1 and CDR2: SGHDN, FVKESK. The CDR3 DNA sequence: TGTGCCAGCAGCCCCCCGGGACTAGCGGGGGATCTGGAGACCCAGTACTTC. It encodes CASSPPGLAGDLETQYF.

This chain joins TRBV19 and TRBJ1-1; the match to TRBD1 covers 7 bases. Germline V gene data show CDR1 as LNHDA and CDR2 as SQIVND (reference sequence). The CDR3 spans 16 residues. Trimming took 4 bases from V and 1 from J; bases not matched to a gene: 9. In nucleotides, the CDR3 is TGTGCCAGTAGTAGGGGGTCCCGGGACAGGAACACTGAAGCTTTCTTT. Residues: CASSRGSRDRNTEAFF.

The chain has TRBV15 and TRBJ2-1, with D maybe TRBD2 (6 bases). The CDR3 has 15 amino acids. Germline V gene lookup returns CDR1 LNHNV and CDR2 YYDKDF (reference sequence). Trimming took off 2 bases at V and 5 bases at J, with 13 bases between the two ends. The CDR3 nucleotides are TGTGCCACCAGCAGAACCCCCGGGGGTAACAATGAGCAGTTCTTC. Translation gives CATSRTPGGNNEQFF.

The J gene is TRBJ1-5, the V gene TRBV7-8; D not resolved. Looked up from germline, CDR1 is SGHVS and CDR2 is FQNEAQ. The CDR3 length is 16 residues. V lost 0 bases and J lost 0, with 9 bases in between. CDR3 coding DNA: TGTGCCAGCAGCTTAGCGATCCAGGCTAGCAATCAGCCCCAGCATTTT. Encoded protein: CASSLAIQASNQPQHF.

The chain couples TRBV7-2 to TRBJ2-3, with TRBD2 identical over 11 bases. This CDR3 region has 14 residues. CDR1 SGHTA and CDR2 FQGNSA come from the germline V gene. V shed 5 bases, J shed 5 bases, and the junction held 3 bases outside the gene matches. The CDR3 DNA is TGTGCCAGCAGCCCAGGGACTAGCGGAGATACGCAGTATTTT. Protein: CASSPGTSGDTQYF.

The chain couples TRBV6-5 to TRBJ2-5; maybe TRBD1 (6 bases). CDR3 length equals 14 residues. Germline CDR1 reads MNHEY; CDR2 reads SVGAGI. The V and J ends lost 6 bases and 2 bases respectively, with 13 bases between them. The CDR3 bases are TGTGCCAGCAGCCTATCGGGACATCAAGAGACCCAGTACTTC. Translated, it gives CASSLSGHQETQYF.

This chain connects TRBV10-2 to TRBJ2-1; no definite D call. The CDR3 runs 12 residues. The V gene's germline CDR1 is WSHSY and CDR2 SAAADI. Trimming stripped 4 bases from V and 6 bases from J, with 7 bases between. The CDR3, as DNA: TGCGCCAGCAGTGGAGGCTTCAATGAGCAGTTCTTC. Encoded protein: CASSGGFNEQFF.

The rearrangement uses TRBV7-2 and TRBJ2-7; TRBD1 matches 7 bases. V shed 3 bases and J 3 bases; nucleotides not matched to a gene: 8. The CDR3 runs to 15 residues. From germline, CDR1 is SGHTA and CDR2 FQGNSA. The CDR3 nucleotides read TGTGCCAGCAGCTTTAAATCAGGGGGAAGCTACGAGCAGTACTTC. It encodes CASSFKSGGSYEQYF.

This clone appeared a single time. The chain employs TRBV7-2 and TRBJ2-7, with TRBD1 as a possible D gene (6 bases). V shed 1 base and J shed 6 bases, with 22 bases lying between them. This CDR3 contains 17 residues. Germline V gives CDR1 SGHTA, CDR2 FQGNSA. CDR3 coding DNA: TGTGCCAGCAGCTTAGTTCTCGGGCAGGGGCGGTCGTCCGAGCAGTACTTC. Translating it yields CASSLVLGQGRSSEQYF.

The rearrangement links TRBV6-5 to TRBJ1-6, with D tentatively TRBD1 (5 bases). This CDR3 contains 15 residues. The germline CDR1 and CDR2 sequences are MNHEY and SVGAGI. Deletions cut 2 bases from V and 7 bases from J, with 12 bases between. The CDR3 DNA follows: TGTGCCAGCAGTTACGGGGCCAGGGAAAATTCACCCCTCCACTTT. Its protein product is CASSYGARENSPLHF.

The V call is TRBV6-5, the J call TRBJ1-1, with D tentatively TRBD1 (5 bases). V dropped 5 bases and J dropped 7 bases, with 11 bases sitting between them. This CDR3 comprises 12 residues. The germline V gene encodes CDR1 MNHEY and CDR2 SVGAGI. This CDR3 is CASSTWGLEAFF. The CDR3 DNA reads TGTGCCAGCAGTACGTGGGGACTTGAAGCTTTCTTT.

The rearrangement joins TRBV6-1 to TRBJ1-3, with no clear D. The CDR3 extends over 15 amino acids. CDR1 and CDR2 from the germline V gene are MNHNS and SASEGT. The ends were cut back, 1 base at V and 0 bases at J, with 7 bases in the middle. CDR3 loop: CASSEGSVSGNTIYF. The DNA for the CDR3 is TGTGCCAGCAGTGAAGGTTCAGTCTCTGGAAACACCATATATTTT.

V is TRBV24-1 and J is TRBJ2-5, with D perhaps matching TRBD1 (6 bases). The CDR3 length is 16 residues. Trimming cost V 4 bases and J 1 base, with 15 bases left between them. CDR1 KGHDR and CDR2 SFDVKD come from the germline V gene. The CDR3 region is CATSDRETGPQETQYF. DNA for the CDR3: TGTGCCACCAGTGACCGCGAGACAGGACCCCAAGAGACCCAGTACTTC.

V gene TRBV6-5 combines with J gene TRBJ1-3; D gene unclear. The CDR3 spans 14 residues. From germline, CDR1 is MNHEY and CDR2 SVGAGI. V was shortened by 6 bases and J by 0 bases, with 9 bases between the two germline ends. The CDR3 sequence is CASRADYSGNTIYF. The CDR3, as DNA: TGTGCCAGCAGAGCAGACTACTCTGGAAACACCATATATTTT.